A selection of T cell receptor beta chains follows, all from one sample in a study of T cell repertoires in cytomegalovirus infection. TCRdb redid the calling of the reads with MiXCR, one entry per CDR3 protein. The table includes around 240,000 distinct CDR3 sequences, 22% detected once. Sequencing was done on a sample of CD8+ T cells from PBMCs. Receptor source: a human donor in good health (CMV status not recorded). Some clones in this sample may be carry-over from other donors' samples. CDR3s include the opening cysteine and the closing phenylalanine or tryptophan. Each record gives: J gene, clone size, V gene, D gene, CDR3 DNA, CDR3 protein. The D gene is left open where the match is weak. Clone size is stated in some rows and not others, as once, few, many or a class when expanded.

>TRBJ1-5|-|TRBV7-9|-
TGTGCCAGCAGCTTAGGAGCCCTACCCCAGCATTTT
CASSLGALPQHF
>TRBJ1-5|-|TRBV15|-
TGTGCGTCCGCAGAGACAGGCGAGGGTCAGCCCCAGCATTTT
CASAETGEGQPQHF
>TRBJ1-4|-|TRBV12-3/TRBV12-4|-
TGTGCCAGCAGTTTTGGGGGGGGGGCTGAAAAACTGTTTTTT
CASSFGGGAEKLFF
>TRBJ1-2|-|TRBV12-3/TRBV12-4|-
TGTGCCAGCAGTGCGGACAGAGGCTACACCTTC
CASSADRGYTF
>TRBJ2-2|-|TRBV7-8|-
TGTGCCAGCCCGGAGGCTAGCCCCGGGGAGCTGTTTTTT
CASPEASPGELFF
>TRBJ2-7|many|TRBV7-6|-
TGTGCCAGCAGCTCCTCCCCCGGCAGACCGCGGCTCGAGCAGTACTTC
CASSSSPGRPRLEQYF
>TRBJ1-1|-|TRBV28|TRBD1
TGTGCCAGCAGACAGGACAGGGGAGTAGAGTACACTGAAGCTTTCTTT
CASRQDRGVEYTEAFF
>TRBJ1-1|many|TRBV7-9|-
TGTGCCAGCAGCTTAGTTGGTGCAGGGCCGGGGAAGAACACTGAAGCTTTCTTT
CASSLVGAGPGKNTEAFF
>TRBJ2-1|-|TRBV5-8|TRBD2
TGTGCCAGCAGCTTGTCGCGGGAGGGGGTATTAAAGCAGTTCTTC
CASSLSREGVLKQFF
>TRBJ1-1|-|TRBV7-9|-
TGTGCCAGCAGATCGTCAGGAGCGAACACTGAAGCTTTCTTT
CASRSSGANTEAFF
>TRBJ2-1|many|TRBV7-6|-
TGTGCCAGCAGCTTAGGGGGTTTCCCTTGGGAGCAGTTCTTC
CASSLGGFPWEQFF
>TRBJ2-1|many|TRBV7-8|-
TGTGCCAGCAGCTTAGTCCCCGGGACAAGCTCCTACAATGAGCAGTTCTTC
CASSLVPGTSSYNEQFF
>TRBJ2-7|medium-sized|TRBV7-9|-
TGTGCCAGCAGCATGAGGACAGCCCCAGGCGAGTACTTC
CASSMRTAPGEYF
>TRBJ1-2|-|TRBV7-3|TRBD1
TGTGCCAGCAGCTCCGACGTGACAGGGGACGGCTACACCTTC
CASSSDVTGDGYTF
>TRBJ2-7|-|TRBV7-9|TRBD2
TGTGCCAGCAGCTCCCGGACTAGTGCGACCTACGAGCAGTACTTC
CASSSRTSATYEQYF
>TRBJ1-1|few|TRBV7-9|-
TGTGCCAGCAGGGACACCTGGAACACTGAAGCTTTCTTT
CASRDTWNTEAFF
>TRBJ2-5|-|TRBV9|TRBD1
TGTGCCAGCAGCGTAGCTGGGACAGGTAACCCTATGGAGACCCAGTACTTC
CASSVAGTGNPMETQYF
>TRBJ2-5|-|TRBV6-5|-
TGTGCCAGCAGTACCGGGCGATACCAAGAGACCCAGTACTTC
CASSTGRYQETQYF
>TRBJ2-7|-|TRBV29-1|-
TGCAGCGTTGAAGAAGGGGCAGGGAAAGACTACGAGCAGTACTTC
CSVEEGAGKDYEQYF
>TRBJ2-3|-|TRBV20-1|-
TGCAGTGCTGTAGCGGAGTTCTTCACAGATACGCAGTATTTT
CSAVAEFFTDTQYF
>TRBJ1-4|-|TRBV7-9|-
TGTGCCAGCAGCGTAGGACAGAAAACTGAAAAACTGTTTTTT
CASSVGQKTEKLFF
>TRBJ2-1|few|TRBV6-1|-
TGTGCCAGCAGTGAAAGGAGCTACAATGAGCAGTTCTTC
CASSERSYNEQFF
>TRBJ2-7|few|TRBV6-1|TRBD2
TGTGCCAGCACTGTACGACTAGCGGGGGGCTCCTACGAGCAGTACTTC
CASTVRLAGGSYEQYF
>TRBJ1-1|-|TRBV12-5|-
TGTGCTAGTGGGACCGGGGAGGGGTTGAACACTGAAGCTTTCTTT
CASGTGEGLNTEAFF
>TRBJ1-5|many|TRBV7-2|-
TGTGCCAGCAGCTTAGAGGAGGTCTATCAGCCCCAGCATTTT
CASSLEEVYQPQHF
>TRBJ2-6|few|TRBV29-1|-
TGCAGCGTTGAAGAGCAGGGCTCTGGGGCCAACGTCCTGACTTTC
CSVEEQGSGANVLTF
>TRBJ1-2|-|TRBV10-3|TRBD1
TGTGCCCTACAGGGGACGGAAAGTTATGGCTACACCTTC
CALQGTESYGYTF
>TRBJ2-5|few|TRBV7-9|-
TGTGCCAGCAGCTTAGCGGGTCAGCAAGAGACCCAGTACTTC
CASSLAGQQETQYF
>TRBJ2-7|many|TRBV7-2|-
TGTGCCAGCAGCTCGCACCCCCGGGACTTTTTGAGCTTC
CASSSHPRDFLSF
>TRBJ1-1|-|TRBV27|-
TGTGCCAGCAGAGACAGATTCATGAACACTGAAGCTTTCTTT
CASRDRFMNTEAFF
>TRBJ2-1|-|TRBV5-1|TRBD2
TGCGCCAGCAGATTTGGTTGGCTAGCGGGGGTGGATGAGCAGTTCTTC
CASRFGWLAGVDEQFF
>TRBJ2-2|-|TRBV13|TRBD1
TGTGCCAGCAGCTCCTCTGACAGGGGGACGCCACAGAACACCGGGGAGCTGTTTTTT
CASSSSDRGTPQNTGELFF
>TRBJ2-1|many|TRBV6-2/TRBV6-3|TRBD2
TGTGCCAGCAGGACCCCACTAGCGGGGGGGATGGATGAGCAGTTCTTC
CASRTPLAGGMDEQFF
>TRBJ1-4|few|TRBV2|-
TGTGCCAGCATTCTAGCTAGGGAAACTAATGAAAAACTGTTTTTT
CASILARETNEKLFF
>TRBJ2-7|-|TRBV29-1|TRBD1
TGCAGCGCTGGGGACAGGCACTACGAGCAGTACTTC
CSAGDRHYEQYF
>TRBJ2-1|-|TRBV12-3/TRBV12-4|-
TGTGCCAGCAGTTTTGGGGAGACGCTCTACAATGAGCAGTTCTTC
CASSFGETLYNEQFF
>TRBJ2-7|-|TRBV4-1|TRBD2
TGCGCCAGCAGCCGGACTAGCGGGGGTGGTGAGCAGTACTTC
CASSRTSGGGEQYF
>TRBJ2-7|few|TRBV11-2|-
TGTGCCAGCAGCCGATGGACCTACGAGCAGTACTTC
CASSRWTYEQYF
>TRBJ1-5|-|TRBV7-9|-
TGTGCCAGCAGTCCTGTGGGCACCAACACTCAGCCCCAGCATTTT
CASSPVGTNTQPQHF
>TRBJ2-7|many|TRBV10-3|TRBD1
TGTGCCATCAGTGAGGCAGGGGGCGCTTCGTACGAGCAGTACTTC
CAISEAGGASYEQYF
>TRBJ2-2|-|TRBV19|TRBD1
TGTGCCAGTATCCCGACAGGGCACACCGGGGAGCTGTTTTTT
CASIPTGHTGELFF
>TRBJ1-1|few|TRBV6-1|-
TGTGCCAGCAGTGTGTCGGAATACACTGAAGCTTTCTTT
CASSVSEYTEAFF
>TRBJ1-2|few|TRBV15|-
TGTGCCACCAGCAGAGATCTGGGGGCCCCTAACTATGGCTACACCTTC
CATSRDLGAPNYGYTF